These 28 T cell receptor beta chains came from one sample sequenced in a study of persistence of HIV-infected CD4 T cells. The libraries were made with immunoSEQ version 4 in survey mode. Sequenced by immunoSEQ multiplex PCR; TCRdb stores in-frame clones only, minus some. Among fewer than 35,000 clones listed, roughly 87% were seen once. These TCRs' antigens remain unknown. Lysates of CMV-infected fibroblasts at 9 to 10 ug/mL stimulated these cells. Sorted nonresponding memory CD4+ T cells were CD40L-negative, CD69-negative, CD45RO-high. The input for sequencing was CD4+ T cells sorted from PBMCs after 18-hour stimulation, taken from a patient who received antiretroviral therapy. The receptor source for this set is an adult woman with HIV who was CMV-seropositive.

This CDR3 reads CASSSHLGRIYGYTF. In DNA, the CDR3 is TGTGCCAGCAGTTCTCACCTGGGCCGTATCTATGGCTACACCTTC. The chain recombines TRBV6-2 or TRBV6-3 with TRBJ1-2; no clear D gene. V lost 4 bases and J lost 4, with 16 bases in between. CDR3 length equals 15 residues. The V gene's germline CDR1 is MNHEY and CDR2 SVGEGT.

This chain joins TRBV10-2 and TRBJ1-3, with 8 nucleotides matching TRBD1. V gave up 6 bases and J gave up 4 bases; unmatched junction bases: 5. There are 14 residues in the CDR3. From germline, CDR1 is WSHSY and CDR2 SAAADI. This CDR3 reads CASSQRQGGNTIYF. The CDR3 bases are TGCGCCAGCAGCCAACGACAGGGGGGAAACACCATATATTTT.

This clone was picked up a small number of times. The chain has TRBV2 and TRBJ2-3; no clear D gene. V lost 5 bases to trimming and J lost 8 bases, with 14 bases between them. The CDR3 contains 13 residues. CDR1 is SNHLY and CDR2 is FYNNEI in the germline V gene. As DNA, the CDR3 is TGTGCCAGCAGTCCCCCTTACCTGGGTACGCAGTATTTT. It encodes CASSPPYLGTQYF.

Written as DNA, the CDR3 is TGTGCCAGCAGTCCGGGACAGGGGGCTGGAAACACCATATATTTT. It encodes CASSPGQGAGNTIYF. The V gene is TRBV28, the J gene TRBJ1-3, with 11 bases matching TRBD1. Germline V gene lookup returns CDR1 MDHEN and CDR2 SYDVKM. The CDR3 totals 15 residues. The V gene end was trimmed by 5 bases and the J gene end by 2 bases; junction bases not matched to a gene: 2.

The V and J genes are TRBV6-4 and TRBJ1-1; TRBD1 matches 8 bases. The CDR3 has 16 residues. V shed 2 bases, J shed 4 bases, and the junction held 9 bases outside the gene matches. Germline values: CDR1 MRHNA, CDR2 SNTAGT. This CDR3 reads CASSDTRSRGPTEAFF. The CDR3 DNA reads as TGTGCCAGCAGTGACACCCGATCCAGGGGGCCCACTGAAGCTTTCTTT.

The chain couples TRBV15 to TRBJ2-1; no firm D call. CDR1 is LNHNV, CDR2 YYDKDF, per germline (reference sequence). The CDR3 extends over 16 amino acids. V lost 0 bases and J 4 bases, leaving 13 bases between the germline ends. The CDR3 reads CATSRDVMANYNEQFF. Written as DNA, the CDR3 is TGTGCCACCAGCAGAGATGTTATGGCTAATTACAATGAGCAGTTCTTC.

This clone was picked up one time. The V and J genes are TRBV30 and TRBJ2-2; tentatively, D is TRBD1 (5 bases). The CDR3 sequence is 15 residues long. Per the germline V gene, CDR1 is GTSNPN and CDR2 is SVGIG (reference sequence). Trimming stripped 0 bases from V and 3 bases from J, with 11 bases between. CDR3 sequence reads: CAWSVGSRDTGELFF. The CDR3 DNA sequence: TGTGCCTGGAGTGTCGGAAGCAGGGACACCGGGGAGCTGTTTTTT.

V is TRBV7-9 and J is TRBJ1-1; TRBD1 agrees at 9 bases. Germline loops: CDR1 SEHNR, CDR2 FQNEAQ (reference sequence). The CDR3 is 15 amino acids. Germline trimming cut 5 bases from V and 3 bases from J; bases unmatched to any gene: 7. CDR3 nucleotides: TGTGCCAGCAGCCCACCCACAGGGGGCTACACTGAAGCTTTCTTT. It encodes CASSPPTGGYTEAFF.

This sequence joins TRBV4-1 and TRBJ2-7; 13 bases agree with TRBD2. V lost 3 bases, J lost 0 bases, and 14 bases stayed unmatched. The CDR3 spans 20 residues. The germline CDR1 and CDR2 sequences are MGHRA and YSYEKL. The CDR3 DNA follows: TGCGCCAGCAGCCAGACACCCGGGACTAGCGGGACCCCATCCTCCTACGAGCAGTACTTC. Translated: CASSQTPGTSGTPSSYEQYF.

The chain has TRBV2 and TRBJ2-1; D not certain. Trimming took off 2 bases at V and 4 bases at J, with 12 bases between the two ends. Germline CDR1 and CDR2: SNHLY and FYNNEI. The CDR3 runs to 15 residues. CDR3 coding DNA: TGTGCCAGCAGTGAACTTCAGGACGGATACAATGAGCAGTTCTTC. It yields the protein CASSELQDGYNEQFF.

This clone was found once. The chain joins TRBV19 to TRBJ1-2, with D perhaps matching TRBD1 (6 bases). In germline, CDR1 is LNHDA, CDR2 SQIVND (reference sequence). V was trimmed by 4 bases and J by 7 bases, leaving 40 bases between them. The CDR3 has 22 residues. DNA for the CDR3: TGTGCCAGTAGTAACCCTTACGCCGGCACAGGGCGGAAGAGGATGGATGGTAGTGGCTACACCTTC. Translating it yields CASSNPYAGTGRKRMDGSGYTF.

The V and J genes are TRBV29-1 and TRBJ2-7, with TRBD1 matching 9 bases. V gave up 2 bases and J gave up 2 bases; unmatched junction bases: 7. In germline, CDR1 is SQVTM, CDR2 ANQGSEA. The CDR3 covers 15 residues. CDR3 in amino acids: CSVESGRTGAYEQYF. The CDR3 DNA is TGCAGCGTTGAATCCGGGCGGACAGGGGCCTACGAGCAGTACTTC.

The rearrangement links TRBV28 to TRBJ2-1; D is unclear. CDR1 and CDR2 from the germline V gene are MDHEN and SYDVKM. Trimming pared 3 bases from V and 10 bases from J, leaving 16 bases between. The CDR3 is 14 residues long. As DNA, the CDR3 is TGTGCCAGCAGTTTCAGAAGCCCCTTTGGCGAGCAGTTCTTC. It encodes CASSFRSPFGEQFF.

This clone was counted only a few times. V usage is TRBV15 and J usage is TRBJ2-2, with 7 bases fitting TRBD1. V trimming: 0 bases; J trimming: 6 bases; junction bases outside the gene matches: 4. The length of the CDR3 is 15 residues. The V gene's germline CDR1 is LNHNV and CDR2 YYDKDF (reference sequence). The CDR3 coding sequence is TGTGCCACCAGCAGAGAACAGGGGACGGCCGGGGAGCTGTTTTTT. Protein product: CATSREQGTAGELFF.

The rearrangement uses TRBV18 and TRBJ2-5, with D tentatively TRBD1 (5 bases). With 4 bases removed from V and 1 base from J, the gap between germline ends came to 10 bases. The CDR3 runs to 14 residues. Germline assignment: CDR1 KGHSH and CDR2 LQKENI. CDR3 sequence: CASSQGLVQETQYF. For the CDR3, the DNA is TGTGCCAGCTCACAGGGGTTGGTCCAAGAGACCCAGTACTTC.

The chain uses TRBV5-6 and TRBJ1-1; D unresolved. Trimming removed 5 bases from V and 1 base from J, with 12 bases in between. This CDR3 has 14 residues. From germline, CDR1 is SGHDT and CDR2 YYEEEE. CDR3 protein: CASSFPDQNTEAFF. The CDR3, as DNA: TGTGCCAGCAGTTTCCCCGACCAGAACACTGAAGCTTTCTTT. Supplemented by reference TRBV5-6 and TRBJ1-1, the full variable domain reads DAGVTQSPTHLIKTRGQQVTLRCSPKSGHDTVSWYQQALGQGPQFIFQYYEEEERQRGNFPDRFSGHQFPNYSSELNVNALLLGDSALYLCASSFPDQNTEAFFGQGTRLTVV.

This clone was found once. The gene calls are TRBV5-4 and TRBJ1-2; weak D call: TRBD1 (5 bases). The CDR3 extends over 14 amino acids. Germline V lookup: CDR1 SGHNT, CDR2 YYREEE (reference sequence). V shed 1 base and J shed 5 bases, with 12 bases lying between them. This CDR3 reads CASSLTGTLYGYTF. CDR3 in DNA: TGTGCCAGCAGCTTGACGGGGACTTTATATGGCTACACCTTC.

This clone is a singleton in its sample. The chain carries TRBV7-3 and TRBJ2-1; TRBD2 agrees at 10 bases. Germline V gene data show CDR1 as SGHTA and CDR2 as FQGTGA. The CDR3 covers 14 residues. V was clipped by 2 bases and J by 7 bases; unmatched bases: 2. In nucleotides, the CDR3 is TGTGCCAGCAGCTTACTAGCGGGAGCGAATGAGCAGTTCTTC. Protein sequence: CASSLLAGANEQFF.

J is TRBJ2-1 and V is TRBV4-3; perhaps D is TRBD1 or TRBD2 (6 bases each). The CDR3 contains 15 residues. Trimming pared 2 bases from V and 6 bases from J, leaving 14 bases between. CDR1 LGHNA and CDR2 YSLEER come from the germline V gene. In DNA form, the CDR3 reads TGCGCCAGCAGCCAAAAGGGGGGCAGTTCCAATGAGCAGTTCTTC. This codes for CASSQKGGSSNEQFF.

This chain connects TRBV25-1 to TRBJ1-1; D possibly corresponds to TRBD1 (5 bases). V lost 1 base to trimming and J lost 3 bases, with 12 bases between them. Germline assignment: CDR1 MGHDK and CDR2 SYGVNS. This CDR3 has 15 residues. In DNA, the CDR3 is TGTGCCAGCAGTGAATTTCTGGGGGGGGACACTGAAGCTTTCTTT. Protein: CASSEFLGGDTEAFF.

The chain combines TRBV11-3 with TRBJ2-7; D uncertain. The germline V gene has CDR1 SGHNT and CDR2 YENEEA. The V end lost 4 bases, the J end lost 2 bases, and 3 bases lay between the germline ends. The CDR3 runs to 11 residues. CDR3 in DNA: TGTGCCAGCAGCTCCGCCTACGAGCAGTACTTC. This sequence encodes CASSSAYEQYF.

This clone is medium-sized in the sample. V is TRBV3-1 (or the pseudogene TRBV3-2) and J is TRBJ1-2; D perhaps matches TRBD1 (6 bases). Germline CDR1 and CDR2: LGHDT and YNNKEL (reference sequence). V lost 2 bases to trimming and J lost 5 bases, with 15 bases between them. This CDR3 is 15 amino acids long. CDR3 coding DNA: TGTGCCAGCAGCCAAACAAGGGGGTCCTTATATGGCTACACCTTC. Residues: CASSQTRGSLYGYTF.

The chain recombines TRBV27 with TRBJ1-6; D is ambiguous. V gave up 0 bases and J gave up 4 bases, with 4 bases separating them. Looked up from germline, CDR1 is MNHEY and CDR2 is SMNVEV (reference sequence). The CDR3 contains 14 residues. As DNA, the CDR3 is TGTGCCAGCAGTTTATCCTCTTATAATTCACCCCTCCACTTT. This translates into CASSLSSYNSPLHF.

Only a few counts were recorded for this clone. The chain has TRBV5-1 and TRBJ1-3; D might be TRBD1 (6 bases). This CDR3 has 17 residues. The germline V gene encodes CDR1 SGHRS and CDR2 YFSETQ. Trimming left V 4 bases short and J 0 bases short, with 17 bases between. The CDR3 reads CASSAAPQGPSGNTIYF. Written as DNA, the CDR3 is TGCGCCAGCAGCGCCGCCCCACAGGGACCCTCTGGAAACACCATATATTTT.

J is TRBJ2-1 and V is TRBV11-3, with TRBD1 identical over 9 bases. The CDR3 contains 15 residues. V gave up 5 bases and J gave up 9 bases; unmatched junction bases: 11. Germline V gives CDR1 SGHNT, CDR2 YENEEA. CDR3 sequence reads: CASSAAGTGMVEQFF. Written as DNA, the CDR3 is TGTGCCAGCAGCGCGGCGGGGACAGGGATGGTTGAGCAGTTCTTC.

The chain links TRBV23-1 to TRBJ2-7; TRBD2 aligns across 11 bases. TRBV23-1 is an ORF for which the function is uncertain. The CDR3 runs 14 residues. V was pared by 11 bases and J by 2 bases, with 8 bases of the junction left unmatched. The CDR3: CAAAQLAGAYEQYF. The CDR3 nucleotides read TGCGCCGCAGCCCAACTAGCGGGGGCCTACGAGCAGTACTTC.

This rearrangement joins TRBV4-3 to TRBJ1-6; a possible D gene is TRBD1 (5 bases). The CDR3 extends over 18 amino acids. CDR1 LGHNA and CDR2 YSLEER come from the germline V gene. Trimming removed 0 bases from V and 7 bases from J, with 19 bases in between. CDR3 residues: CASSQDLSGLSLNSPLHF. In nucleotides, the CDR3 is TGCGCCAGCAGCCAAGATTTATCGGGGCTCTCTTTAAATTCACCCCTCCACTTT.

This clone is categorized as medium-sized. The CDR3 DNA is TGTGCCAGCAGCCTCGAGGGGGGAAGGGACACCATATATTTT. It is translated as CASSLEGGRDTIYF. V gene TRBV9 combines with J gene TRBJ1-3, with D perhaps matching TRBD1 (6 bases). This CDR3 spans 14 amino acids. Germline loops: CDR1 SGDLS, CDR2 YYNGEE. The V gene lost 4 bases and the J gene lost 8 bases, with 16 bases spanning the gap.